The 18 T cell receptor beta chains listed next were all sequenced from one sample in a study of control samples from healthy donors and cancer patients. Generated by immunoSEQ multiplex PCR, the TCRdb table keeps only in-frame clones and is missing some. The sample shows 130,000 to 150,000 clones, about 94% of them seen only once. The sample comprised PBMCs. These TCRs come from a man aged 55 to 70 with colorectal cancer.

This chain uses TRBV12-3 or TRBV12-4 with TRBJ1-2; weak D call: TRBD1 (6 bases). The V end lost 6 bases, the J end lost 5 bases, and 13 bases lay between the germline ends. There are 13 residues in the CDR3. The CDR3 region has the DNA TGTGCCAGCAGCACCGGGACAAATTATGGCTACACCTTC. This encodes CASSTGTNYGYTF.

V is TRBV28 and J is TRBJ1-4; D not resolved. This CDR3 has 16 residues. V dropped 2 bases and J dropped 0 bases, with 10 bases sitting between them. CDR1 is MDHEN, CDR2 SYDVKM, per germline. CDR3 DNA sequence: TGTGCCAGCAGTTTAAGGGCAGCTGCAACTAATGAAAAACTGTTTTTT. Translated: CASSLRAAATNEKLFF.

The rearrangement links TRBV27 to TRBJ1-6; 8 bases map to TRBD1. Germline loops: CDR1 MNHEY, CDR2 SMNVEV (reference sequence). With 8 bases clipped from V and 9 bases from J, the junction kept 9 bases outside the gene matches. The CDR3 extends over 14 amino acids. The CDR3 sequence: CASGVAGGGSPLHF. In DNA, the CDR3 is TGTGCCAGCGGTGTTGCAGGGGGCGGTTCACCCCTCCACTTT.

The chain recombines TRBV18 with TRBJ1-2; TRBD1 matches 7 bases. The germline V gene has CDR1 KGHSH and CDR2 LQKENI. V dropped 6 bases and J dropped 4; count of bases not matched to a gene: 8. This CDR3 comprises 14 residues. The CDR3 bases are TGTGCCAGCTCCCCGGACAGGACAGGCTATGGCTACACCTTC. The encoded protein is CASSPDRTGYGYTF.

The V gene is TRBV23-1, the J gene TRBJ2-1, with a weak D call TRBD2 (7 bases). Being an ORF, TRBV23-1 has a function that is uncertain. This CDR3 spans 14 amino acids. Trimming shortened V by 10 bases and J by 1 base, and 14 bases separated the two germline ends. The CDR3 loop reads CATKGGISYNEQFF. Here the CDR3 DNA reads TGCGCCACTAAGGGGGGGATATCCTACAATGAGCAGTTCTTC.

The chain is built from TRBV10-3 and TRBJ1-5; TRBD1 matches at 9 bases. The junction had 3 bases not matched to a gene; V was cut back by 4 bases and J by 2 bases. The length of the CDR3 is 15 residues. CDR1 is ENHRY and CDR2 is SYGVKD in the germline V gene. The CDR3 nucleotides are TGTGCCATCAGTGGGGGACAGGGTGGCAATCAGCCCCAGCATTTT. It codes for CAISGGQGGNQPQHF.

The CDR3 nucleotides read TGTGCCAGCAGCATGACACAACCCCGGGTGGGGGAGCTGTTTTTT. It translates to CASSMTQPRVGELFF. The gene calls are TRBV11-2 and TRBJ2-2; unclear D gene. V lost 5 bases and J lost 8, with 18 bases in between. The CDR3 contains 15 residues. Germline lookup yields CDR1 SGHAT and CDR2 FQNNGV.

This chain connects TRBV5-1 to TRBJ2-5; 8 bases are a match to TRBD1. In germline, CDR1 is SGHRS, CDR2 YFSETQ. The CDR3 contains 15 residues. After removal of 2 bases from V and 1 base from J, the junction contained 4 bases not matched to a gene. Here the CDR3 reads CASSLTGGSQETQYF. CDR3 DNA: TGCGCCAGCAGCTTAACAGGGGGATCCCAAGAGACCCAGTACTTC.

The genes are TRBV28 and TRBJ1-2, with D perhaps matching TRBD1 (6 bases). Germline CDR1 MDHEN, CDR2 SYDVKM. V lost 1 base and J 0 bases, leaving 12 bases between the germline ends. This CDR3 region has 16 residues. The CDR3, as DNA: TGTGCCAGCAGTTTATCGGGGGCGTCAGCTAACTATGGCTACACCTTC. This sequence encodes CASSLSGASANYGYTF.

The chain combines TRBV30 with TRBJ2-3, with 11 positions matching TRBD2. V lost 2 bases to trimming and J lost 7 bases; unmatched junction nucleotides: 8. Germline values: CDR1 GTSNPN, CDR2 SVGIG (reference sequence). The CDR3 runs to 15 residues. The CDR3 bases are TGTGCCTGGAGTCATAGCGGGGGGGCTTCAAATACGCAGTATTTT. Protein sequence: CAWSHSGGASNTQYF.

The J gene is TRBJ2-7, the V gene TRBV6-5; the D call may be TRBD1 or TRBD2 (5 bases each). V dropped 0 bases and J dropped 2 bases, with 14 bases sitting between them. The germline V gene encodes CDR1 MNHEY and CDR2 SVGAGI. The CDR3 is made up of 16 amino acids. In DNA, the CDR3 is TGTGCCAGCAGTTACTCGAGGGACCCCCCAACCTACGAGCAGTACTTC. This translates into CASSYSRDPPTYEQYF.

The V gene is TRBV9, the J gene TRBJ1-1; possibly TRBD1 for D (5 bases). This CDR3 contains 15 residues. Germline values: CDR1 SGDLS, CDR2 YYNGEE. With 0 bases removed from V and 0 bases from J, the gap between germline ends came to 9 bases. CDR3 sequence: CASSVVGDLNTEAFF. The CDR3 bases are TGTGCCAGCAGCGTAGTGGGGGACCTGAACACTGAAGCTTTCTTT.

The chain combines TRBV18 with TRBJ1-2, with 8 bases matching TRBD1. With 8 bases clipped from V and 9 bases from J, the junction kept 8 bases outside the gene matches. The germline V gene has CDR1 KGHSH and CDR2 LQKENI. This CDR3 contains 12 residues. CDR3 in amino acids: CASPDREVSYTF. Here the CDR3 DNA reads TGTGCCAGCCCGGACAGGGAGGTGAGCTACACCTTC.

The chain carries TRBV10-3 and TRBJ2-3; 15 nucleotides align to TRBD2. Germline V gene lookup returns CDR1 ENHRY and CDR2 SYGVKD. The J segment lost 1 base and the V segment lost 7 bases, leaving 6 bases of the junction unmatched. The CDR3 consists of 17 residues. The CDR3 sequence: CAITGTSGGNGTDTQYF. In DNA form, the CDR3 reads TGTGCCATCACCGGGACTAGCGGGGGGAATGGCACAGATACGCAGTATTTT.

The sample holds one count of this clone. This chain uses TRBV5-5 with TRBJ2-2; 9 bases match TRBD2. CDR1 is SGHKS, CDR2 YYEKEE, per germline (reference sequence). V gave up 6 bases and J gave up 4 bases; unmatched junction bases: 7. This CDR3 contains 15 residues. The CDR3 protein is CASNIAGDITGELFF. For the CDR3, the DNA is TGTGCCAGCAACATAGCGGGGGATATCACCGGGGAGCTGTTTTTT.

About this clone: An end of the junction differs from the germline gene, which may be a read error. The chain combines TRBV15 with TRBJ2-3; D might be TRBD2 (5 bases). The CDR3 length is 17 residues. CDR1 is LNHNV and CDR2 is YYDKDF in the germline V gene (reference sequence). DNA of the CDR3: TGTGCCACCACCAGATTCCTTTCGGGGTCCCGCACAGATACGCAGTATTTT. Translated: CATTRFLSGSRTDTQYF.

This chain connects TRBV7-2 to TRBJ1-1; unclear D gene. Trimming took 5 bases from V and 0 from J, leaving 13 bases between them. Germline V CDR1 and CDR2: SGHTA, FQGNSA. This CDR3 contains 15 residues. The CDR3 DNA is TGTGCCAGCAGCCTAAACAGAGCCATGAACACTGAAGCTTTCTTT. It specifies CASSLNRAMNTEAFF.

The V and J genes are TRBV6-2 or TRBV6-3 and TRBJ2-7; 7 nucleotides agree with TRBD2. The CDR3 length is 16 residues. With V trimmed by 0 bases and J by 0 bases, 5 bases remained unmatched. Germline CDR1 MNHEY, CDR2 SVGEGT. This CDR3 is CASSYSPRGSSYEQYF. CDR3 in DNA: TGTGCCAGCAGTTACTCGCCGCGGGGGAGCTCCTACGAGCAGTACTTC.